The 16 T cell receptor beta chains below all came from one sample that was sequenced in a study of cytotoxic CD8 clonotypes in ibrutinib-treated CLL. Clones were sequenced by immunoSEQ multiplex PCR, and TCRdb holds only the in-frame ones, with some missing. The data show a few hundred thousand clones, approximately 67% seen once. The material was PBMCs, obtained after 36 months of ibrutinib treatment. The receptors were gathered from a human donor with chronic lymphocytic leukemia.

This rearrangement joins TRBV5-1 to TRBJ2-7; no reliable D call. The CDR3 is made up of 14 amino acids. V lost 1 base and J lost 2, with 10 bases in between. Germline V gene lookup returns CDR1 SGHRS and CDR2 YFSETQ. The CDR3 region is CASSLLIGAYEQYF. In DNA, the CDR3 is TGCGCCAGCAGCTTGCTCATAGGAGCCTACGAGCAGTACTTC.

This clone appeared a single time. One end of the junction is discordant with germline, which a read error may explain. This rearrangement joins TRBV10-3 to TRBJ1-2; 9 positions agree with TRBD1. CDR3 size: 15 residues. Looked up from germline, CDR1 is ENHRY and CDR2 is SYGVKD. This CDR3 reads CASSSTGGKNYGYTF. DNA of the CDR3: TGTGCCAGCAGTTCGACAGGGGGTAAGAACTATGGCTACACCTTC.

The rearrangement uses TRBV7-8 and TRBJ2-5; D perhaps matches TRBD2 (6 bases). There are 13 residues in the CDR3. Germline-derived CDR1 and CDR2 are SGHVS and FQNEAQ. Trimming shortened V by 5 bases and J by 2 bases, and 9 bases separated the two germline ends. CDR3 DNA: TGTGCCAGCAGCCCCCGGGGGCAAGAGACCCAGTACTTC. Protein: CASSPRGQETQYF.

The chain has TRBV5-1 and TRBJ2-1, with D perhaps assigned TRBD1 or TRBD2 (5 bases each). CDR3 size: 14 residues. V was shortened by 1 base and J by 9 bases, with 14 bases between the two germline ends. CDR1 and CDR2 from the germline V gene are SGHRS and YFSETQ. CDR3 bases: TGCGCCAGCAGCTTGAGTTTCGGGGCGGGTGAGCAGTTCTTC. Translation gives CASSLSFGAGEQFF.

The chain carries TRBV7-2 and TRBJ2-7; 7 nucleotides line up with TRBD1. Germline-derived CDR1 and CDR2 are SGHTA and FQGNSA. With 4 bases clipped from V and 3 bases from J, the junction kept 6 bases outside the gene matches. This CDR3 has 14 amino acids. The CDR3 nucleotides are TGTGCCAGCAGCTCTACAGGGGTGGTCTACGAGCAGTACTTC. This translates into CASSSTGVVYEQYF.

The rearrangement joins TRBV2 to TRBJ2-5, with a possible D match to TRBD1 (6 bases). Trimming stripped 7 bases from V and 0 bases from J, with 18 bases between. Germline V gives CDR1 SNHLY, CDR2 FYNNEI. The CDR3 loop spans 16 amino acids. In DNA form, the CDR3 reads TGTGCCAGCACCCCACGGGGACAAGTCCACCAAGAGACCCAGTACTTC. This gives the protein CASTPRGQVHQETQYF.

J is TRBJ2-3 and V is TRBV30; 10 nucleotides line up with TRBD2. Germline CDR1 reads GTSNPN; CDR2 reads SVGIG (reference sequence). Trimming removed 5 bases from V and 0 bases from J; junction bases left unmatched: 5. The CDR3 is 15 residues long. This CDR3 is CAWRVAGGSTDTQYF. The DNA of the CDR3 is TGTGCCTGGCGGGTAGCGGGAGGTAGCACAGATACGCAGTATTTT. Based on the CDR3 plus reference TRBV30 and TRBJ2-3, the full variable domain is SQTIHQWPATLVQPVGSPLSLECTVEGTSNPNLYWYRQAAGRGLQLLFYSVGIGQISSEVPQNLSASRPQDRQFILSSKKLLLSDSGFYLCAWRVAGGSTDTQYFGPGTRLTVL.

V and J are TRBV19 and TRBJ2-1; no clear D gene. Germline values: CDR1 LNHDA, CDR2 SQIVND (reference sequence). Trimming left V 2 bases short and J 8 bases short, with 19 bases between. The CDR3 covers 16 residues. The CDR3 is CASSIQTFFEIYEQFF. CDR3 DNA sequence: TGTGCCAGTAGTATACAGACTTTCTTCGAAATCTATGAGCAGTTCTTC.

This chain connects TRBV5-1 to TRBJ1-1; no clear D gene. Trimming took 4 bases from V and 1 from J, leaving 14 bases between them. CDR1 and CDR2 from the germline V gene are SGHRS and YFSETQ. The CDR3 totals 15 residues. Written as DNA, the CDR3 is TGCGCCAGCAGCCCCTGGACGGATCCGAACACTGAAGCTTTCTTT. It encodes CASSPWTDPNTEAFF.

This rearrangement joins TRBV7-8 to TRBJ1-2; D not certain. From germline, CDR1 is SGHVS and CDR2 FQNEAQ. The CDR3 covers 14 residues. The germline V and J ends were trimmed by 2 bases and 2 bases, with 9 bases remaining between them. CDR3 amino acids: CASSLPDRNYGYTF. In nucleotides, the CDR3 is TGTGCCAGCAGCTTACCGGACCGAAACTATGGCTACACCTTC.

The J gene is TRBJ2-1, the V gene TRBV25-1; 12 bases align to TRBD2. The CDR3 consists of 17 residues. Losses at the gene ends were 2 bases for V and 8 bases for J; bases not matched to a gene: 10. CDR1 and CDR2 (germline): MGHDK, SYGVNS. The CDR3: CASSETSGRPMGDEQFF. CDR3 coding DNA: TGTGCCAGCAGTGAAACTAGCGGGAGGCCGATGGGCGATGAGCAGTTCTTC.

In this sample, this clone turned up once. The chain employs TRBV19 and TRBJ2-6; the D is unclear. Deletions cut 6 bases from V and 2 bases from J, with 8 bases between. The CDR3 has 14 residues. Germline CDR1 reads LNHDA; CDR2 reads SQIVND (reference sequence). This chain's CDR3 is CASRKRTGANVLTF. CDR3 coding DNA: TGTGCCAGTAGGAAGCGTACTGGGGCCAACGTCCTGACTTTC.

The chain links TRBV15 to TRBJ1-5, with no clear D. Looked up from germline, CDR1 is LNHNV and CDR2 is YYDKDF (reference sequence). This CDR3 is 13 amino acids long. Trimming shortened V by 0 bases and J by 3 bases, and 3 bases separated the two germline ends. CDR3 region: CATSRDTNQPQHF. The CDR3 DNA sequence: TGTGCCACCAGCAGAGACACCAATCAGCCCCAGCATTTT.

This chain connects TRBV23-1 to TRBJ1-6, with TRBD1 matching over 10 bases. TRBV23-1 belongs to the ORF category, with a function that is uncertain. CDR3 size: 16 residues. Trimming took 1 base from V and 6 from J; bases not matched to a gene: 3. The CDR3: CASSQYGTGVNSPLHF. In DNA, the CDR3 is TGCGCCAGCAGTCAATACGGGACAGGGGTTAATTCACCCCTCCACTTT.

The V gene is TRBV7-8, the J gene TRBJ2-7; D may be TRBD1 (5 bases). The germline gives CDR1 SGHVS, CDR2 FQNEAQ. CDR3 size: 16 residues. V gave up 5 bases and J gave up 0 bases, with 17 bases separating them. The CDR3 protein is CASSPKRTLSSYEQYF. The CDR3 DNA follows: TGTGCCAGCAGCCCAAAAAGGACATTGAGCTCCTACGAGCAGTACTTC.

This clone turned up a few times. The genes are TRBV5-1 and TRBJ2-7; 10 positions match TRBD2. Losses at the gene ends were 4 bases for V and 3 bases for J; bases not matched to a gene: 7. This CDR3 has 15 amino acids. Germline loops: CDR1 SGHRS, CDR2 YFSETQ. This CDR3 is CASSPGASGGYEQYF. Written as DNA, the CDR3 is TGCGCCAGCAGCCCCGGGGCTAGCGGGGGCTACGAGCAGTACTTC.